This T cell receptor beta chain was profiled in a study of T cells expressing NK-cell markers. About the research overall: Most of the eight sequenced donors tested HCMV-seropositive; one tested seronegative. Study-level points and caveats: Researchers report these clonotypes also headed the CD3+CD56-NKG2C+ fraction in several donors.

Germline V gene lookup returns CDR1 DFQATT and CDR2 SNEGSKA (reference sequence). The CDR3 has 11 amino acids. In regard to this clonotype: Its cognate antigen is unknown.

The cDNA for TCR beta came from 5'RACE template switching with UMIs. TCRdb re-called the 5' RACE reads, yielding one record per CDR3 amino acid sequence without DNA. The sample table includes 300,000 to 450,000 distinct CDR3 sequences. This receptor was taken from a man aged 18 to 69 in good health. The material sequenced was blood T cells: a sorted CD56 or NKG2C T cell subset, CD4+ or CD8+ T cells, or bulk PBMC T cells (not recorded which). The chain links TRBV20-1 to TRBJ2-3. CDR3 loop: CSALSTDTQYF.